Sequencing of this TCR beta chain was carried out in a study of blood T cell repertoires in COVID-19. Study-wide background: Samples taken during acute and convalescent COVID-19 were collected in the United States, Italy and Spain. T cells, B-cell-depleted T cells, or PBMCs supplied cDNA or gDNA.

How the authors handled the data: Reference gene primer amplification in the assay estimated nucleated cell counts. Clones were sequenced by immunoSEQ multiplex PCR, and TCRdb holds only the in-frame ones, with some missing. D and trimming were read from the DNA, whereas the V and J calls and clone size are those reported in that table. This sample carries around 55,000 clones, more than 70% of them seen once, and the ten largest clones take 8.5%. Sequencing input: peripheral blood. The sequence derives from a man in his sixties with active COVID-19.

CDR3 DNA: TGTGCCAGCAGCCAAGATAATACACGGGGAGCTGAAGCTTTCTTT. Its translation: CASSQDNTRGAEAFF. The chain combines TRBV14 with TRBJ1-1; D not certain. V lost 0 bases to trimming and J lost 6 bases, with 14 bases between them. Germline CDR1 reads SGHDN; CDR2 reads FVKESK. CDR3 length equals 15 residues.